This T cell receptor (beta chain) is drawn from a study of OX40 agonist ivuxolimab in advanced cancers. With 6 bases removed from V and 2 bases from J, the gap between germline ends came to 10 bases. Germline CDR1 is LNHDA and CDR2 is SQIVND (reference sequence). This CDR3 has 13 residues. Sequencing used immunoSEQ multiplex PCR; TCRdb keeps in-frame clones, though not all of them. The sample records 40,000 to 65,000 clones, roughly 88% being singletons. The chain uses TRBV19 and TRBJ2-5; a weak D match, TRBD2 (6 bases). This clonotype was obtained from an adult with an advanced solid tumor such as melanoma, head and neck, liver or kidney cancer. This specimen was CD4+ or CD8+ T cells sorted from blood, taken in a trial of the OX40 agonist ivuxolimab. The CDR3 spells CASRGEVQETQYF. The CDR3 coding sequence is TGTGCCAGTAGAGGGGAGGTACAAGAGACCCAGTACTTC.